This T cell receptor beta chain was sequenced for a study of blood T cell repertoires in COVID-19. Overall study: Samples of COVID-19 (acute and convalescent) were obtained from the United States, Italy and Spain. In each case, the material was cDNA or gDNA derived from T cells, B-cell-depleted T cells, or PBMCs.

In germline, CDR1 is MNHEY, CDR2 SVGAGI. The CDR3 is 13 residues long. V was pared by 6 bases and J by 1 base, with 9 bases between. Original analysis: Cell counts per sample came from amplifying reference gene primers. Assay: immunoSEQ multiplex PCR; the TCRdb copy retains only in-frame clones and omits some. D and trimming come from the DNA, and the V and J calls and clone size come from that table. The sample shows fewer than 400,000 clones, over 70% of them seen only once. J is TRBJ1-1 and V is TRBV6-5, with D possibly matching TRBD1 (5 bases). The receptor comes from a man aged 30 to 39 with active or convalescent COVID-19. Sequenced input: peripheral blood. The CDR3 DNA follows: TGTGCCAGCAGGAGAGACAGGAACACTGAAGCTTTCTTT. Amino acids: CASRRDRNTEAFF.